The source of this TCR beta chain is a study of low-dose radiotherapy and immunotherapy resistance in tumors. The time point was: before trial treatment. It was nivolumab, ipilimumab, aspirin, low-dose cyclophosphamide and low-dose radiotherapy that donors received. In its sample, this clonotype was seen many times. TRAV- and TRBV-specific primers primed first-strand cDNA, covering alpha and beta chains. TCR amplification ran 20 PCR cycles using constant-region and V-primer adapter primers. TCRdb fed the reads into MiXCR, producing one record per CDR3 protein. Of approximately 90,000 distinct CDR3 sequences in the sample, more than 7.5% were seen once. This receptor was identified in a male donor with prostate cancer. Material: PBMCs, obtained before treatment.

The CDR3 sequence is CATSDPGLAGQETQYF. The CDR3 DNA reads TGTGCCACCAGTGATCCGGGACTAGCGGGACAAGAGACCCAGTACTTC. V is TRBV24-1 and J is TRBJ2-5, with 13 bases matching TRBD2. Germline values: CDR1 KGHDR, CDR2 SFDVKD. The V and J ends lost 3 bases and 2 bases, in that order; junction bases with no gene match: 2. The CDR3 consists of 16 residues.